Shown below are 2 T cell receptor beta chains from a single sample sequenced in a study of T cells after yellow fever vaccination (dated by TCRdb to between 2018 and 2020). The meaning of the sample's treatment or condition label: live attenuated yellow fever vaccine strain. The library was obtained by 5' RACE. Instrument on record: Illumina HiSeq 2500. The public sequencing data were trimmed at Q25 with fastp and processed into clonotypes with MiXCR by TCRdb, which kept only in-frame beta chains. Rows merge per CDR3 protein into single entries with the most common DNA and genes. This sample has under 550,000 distinct CDR3 sequences in its table, and roughly a fifth of those were observed once. Roughly a sixth of the sample comes from the top ten. The sequenced sample was PBMCs, obtained roughly 20 days after the first yellow fever vaccination. The receptor set was obtained from a man between 18 and 29 years old who received the YFV17D yellow fever vaccine.

This clonotype occurred a few times. V and J are TRBV12-3 or TRBV12-4 and TRBJ2-1; 10 bases map to TRBD1. This CDR3 has 19 amino acids. With 4 bases clipped from V and 1 base from J, the junction kept 13 bases outside the gene matches. Written as DNA, the CDR3 is TGTGCCAGCAGTTCAGACAGGGGGCACGAGATAGGATCCTACAATGAGCAGTTCTTC. Translating it yields CASSSDRGHEIGSYNEQFF.

This clonotype has only a few counts. The chain couples TRBV14 to TRBJ2-5; D may be TRBD1 or TRBD2 (5 bases each). V lost 4 bases, J lost 1 base, and 16 bases lay in between. The CDR3 runs 16 residues. Germline assignment: CDR1 SGHDN and CDR2 FVKESK. The CDR3 protein is CASSPGRPGGQETQYF. The CDR3 DNA reads TGTGCCAGCAGCCCAGGGAGACCAGGAGGCCAAGAGACCCAGTACTTC.